A single sample is the source of the 10 T cell receptor beta chains below, sequenced in a study of PD-1 blockade in classical Hodgkin lymphoma. Sequencing used immunoSEQ multiplex PCR; TCRdb keeps in-frame clones, though not all of them. This table holds about 30,000 clones, 70% to 90% found once. Every patient experienced relapse after autologous stem cell transplantation, and brentuximab vedotin exposure varied. After PBMCs were thawed, their CD8+ T cells were isolated by magnetic negative selection. This sample comprised CD8+ T cells from blood, obtained at baseline. The receptors originated from a human donor with classical Hodgkin lymphoma.

The chain uses TRBV15 and TRBJ2-7; D call uncertain. Per the germline V gene, CDR1 is LNHNV and CDR2 is YYDKDF (reference sequence). V lost 4 bases and J 3 bases, leaving 10 bases between the germline ends. This CDR3 contains 13 residues. The CDR3 DNA follows: TGTGCCACCAGCACCGGTGAGAGCTACGAGCAGTACTTC. Translated: CATSTGESYEQYF.

The chain has TRBV4-1 and TRBJ1-2, with 9 bases identical to TRBD1. The CDR3 runs 17 residues. V trimming: 0 bases; J trimming: 1 base; junction bases outside the gene matches: 6. The germline V gene encodes CDR1 MGHRA and CDR2 YSYEKL. Here the CDR3 DNA reads TGCGCCAGCAGCCAAGATAGGGGACAGGGTGTTAACTATGGCTACACCTTC. Translation: CASSQDRGQGVNYGYTF.

This clone was counted a few times. This chain uses TRBV5-4 with TRBJ1-5; TRBD1 might be the D (5 bases). Germline V gene lookup returns CDR1 SGHNT and CDR2 YYREEE (reference sequence). The CDR3 length is 20 residues. V was pared by 1 base and J by 1 base, with 24 bases between. The CDR3: CASSLYMGRRTPWSNQPQHF. The CDR3 bases are TGTGCCAGCAGCTTGTATATGGGACGGAGAACTCCGTGGAGCAATCAGCCCCAGCATTTT. Complete variable domain (other parts from reference TRBV5-4 and TRBJ1-5): ETGVTQSPTHLIKTRGQQVTLRCSSQSGHNTVSWYQQALGQGPQFIFQYYREEENGRGNFPPRFSGLQFPNYSSELNVNALELDDSALYLCASSLYMGRRTPWSNQPQHFGDGTRLSIL.

V gene TRBV7-7 combines with J gene TRBJ2-2, with D possibly TRBD2 on 6 matching bases. V was cut by 1 base and J by 4 bases, with 16 bases left in between. The CDR3 contains 17 residues. Germline values: CDR1 SSHAT, CDR2 FNYEAQ (reference sequence). This chain's CDR3 is CASSLEAAGGSTGELFF. The CDR3 DNA reads as TGTGCCAGCAGCTTAGAGGCAGCAGGAGGGAGCACCGGGGAGCTGTTTTTT. The entire variable domain, with the rest obtained from reference TRBV7-7 and TRBJ2-2, is as follows: GAGVSQSPRYKVTKRGQDVTLRCDPISSHATLYWYQQALGQGPEFLTYFNYEAQPDKSGLPSDRFSAERPEGSISTLTIQRTEQRDSAMYRCASSLEAAGGSTGELFFGEGSRLTVL.

The rearrangement joins TRBV28 to TRBJ2-7; TRBD2 matches at 8 bases. The CDR3 covers 18 residues. V was pared by 3 bases and J by 4 bases, with 17 bases of the junction left unmatched. Germline V gene lookup returns CDR1 MDHEN and CDR2 SYDVKM. The CDR3 DNA is TGTGCCAGCAGTTTTTCGATCTTCTTAGGGACTAGTAGTTACGAGCAGTACTTC. Translated, it gives CASSFSIFLGTSSYEQYF.

This clone was picked up one time. The J gene is TRBJ2-1, the V gene TRBV19, with D uncertain. The CDR3 contains 15 residues. The ends were cut back, 4 bases at V and 2 bases at J, with 12 bases in the middle. Per germline, CDR1 LNHDA and CDR2 SQIVND (reference sequence). This CDR3 reads CASSNPRDPYNEQFF. CDR3 sequence (DNA): TGTGCCAGTAGTAACCCAAGGGATCCCTACAATGAGCAGTTCTTC.

Only one count was recorded for this clone. This sequence joins TRBV5-1 and TRBJ2-1; D is perhaps TRBD2 (6 bases). Germline V gene sequence: CDR1 SGHRS, CDR2 YFSETQ. V was clipped by 4 bases and J by 0 bases, with 17 bases between them. The CDR3 contains 17 residues. This CDR3 is CASSTPPGTSSYNEQFF. The CDR3, as DNA: TGCGCCAGCAGCACCCCACCCGGGACTTCCTCCTACAATGAGCAGTTCTTC.

This chain connects TRBV28 to TRBJ2-7, with a weak D call TRBD2 (6 bases). In germline, CDR1 is MDHEN, CDR2 SYDVKM. V gave up 4 bases and J gave up 6 bases, with 13 bases separating them. This CDR3 has 13 residues. CDR3 DNA: TGTGCCAGCAGTTCGAGGGACTCTAGCGAGCAGTACTTC. The encoded protein is CASSSRDSSEQYF.

The chain combines TRBV6-5 with TRBJ2-2; D call uncertain. The length of the CDR3 is 13 residues. Deletions cut 6 bases from V and 3 bases from J, with 8 bases between. Germline V gene data show CDR1 as MNHEY and CDR2 as SVGAGI. This CDR3 is CASRTTYTGELFF. The CDR3 DNA reads TGTGCCAGCAGGACAACCTACACCGGGGAGCTGTTTTTT.

The chain joins TRBV28 to TRBJ2-7, with 9 bases identical to TRBD1. V gave up 4 bases and J gave up 6 bases; unmatched junction bases: 7. CDR3 length: 14 residues. The V gene's germline CDR1 is MDHEN and CDR2 SYDVKM. CDR3 nucleotides: TGTGCCAGCAGTTGGTCCGGGACAGGGACCGAGCAGTACTTC. Translating gives CASSWSGTGTEQYF.